This is a list of T cell receptor beta chains from one sample in a study of shared T cell receptors in the human thymus. The data were produced by immunoSEQ multiplex PCR, yet TCRdb's version contains in-frame clones alone and is incomplete. Found here are more than 550,000 clones, 70% to 90% of them singletons; the top ten hold under 0.01%. These records were also assigned to another study, of human thymus T cells.

Material for sequencing was thymocytes. The receptor set was obtained from a boy under two years old with a congenital heart defect. CDR3s include the opening cysteine and the closing phenylalanine or tryptophan. D genes are given only for firm matches. Some rows mark clone size as missing; the rest say once, few, many or name a class of expanded clone.

CDR3nt,CDR3aa,abundance,len,v_gene,j_gene,d_gene
TGCAGCGTGCTGGTAGACGGAGTCACAGATACGCAGTATTTT,CSVLVDGVTDTQYF,NA,14,TRBV29-1,TRBJ2-3,NA
TGCGCCAGCAGCCAAGATTTGCGGGAGGGACTTTCCGAGCAGTACTTC,CASSQDLREGLSEQYF,NA,16,TRBV4-1,TRBJ2-7,TRBD2
TGTGCCAGCAGCGGAACAGGGAAGAACACTGAAGCTTTCTTT,CASSGTGKNTEAFF,NA,14,TRBV9,TRBJ1-1,NA
TGCGCCAGCAGCCACCCGGGACAGTTTAATCAGCCCCAGCATTTT,CASSHPGQFNQPQHF,once,15,TRBV4-1,TRBJ1-5,TRBD1
TGTGCCAGCAGCGTAGCGGATAAGGAGATAGCGGGAGGTCCAGATACGCAGTATTTT,CASSVADKEIAGGPDTQYF,NA,19,TRBV9,TRBJ2-3,TRBD2
TGCAGCGTGTGCAATGATCGTGGGGGCCTTGAGCAGTTCTTC,CSVCNDRGGLEQFF,once,14,TRBV29-1,TRBJ2-1,NA
TGTGCCAGCAGTGAATTCGACAGGGCGAATCAGCCCCAGCATTTT,CASSEFDRANQPQHF,NA,15,TRBV6-1,TRBJ1-5,TRBD1
TGCGCCAGCAGCCAAGATTCGGAAACAGGGAACACCGGGGAGCTGTTTTTT,CASSQDSETGNTGELFF,NA,17,TRBV4-3,TRBJ2-2,NA
TGTGCCAGCTCACCGCCAGGTACCTACGAGCAGTACTTC,CASSPPGTYEQYF,NA,13,TRBV18,TRBJ2-7,NA
TGCGCCAGCAGCCAAGATGTCCCCGGGACCTACAATGAGCAGTTCTTC,CASSQDVPGTYNEQFF,NA,16,TRBV4-3,TRBJ2-1,NA
TGCGCCAGCAGCCAAGACCACAGGGGGCGCGAGCAGTACTTC,CASSQDHRGREQYF,NA,14,TRBV4-1,TRBJ2-7,TRBD1
TGTGCCAGTCAGGAAAGGGCAAGGGGTTTCACAGATACGCAGTATTTT,CASQERARGFTDTQYF,NA,16,TRBV19,TRBJ2-3,NA
TGTGCCAGCAGCCCCCAGGGGAAACGACCATACGAGCAGTACTTC,CASSPQGKRPYEQYF,NA,15,TRBV7-8,TRBJ2-7,NA
TGTGCCAGCAGTTCTGACAGTAATTCACCCCTCCACTTT,CASSSDSNSPLHF,NA,13,TRBV27,TRBJ1-6,NA
TGTGCCAGCAGCTTGGGTATGTCTGGCGGGAGCCTCAAAAACATTCAGTACTTC,CASSLGMSGGSLKNIQYF,NA,18,TRBV5-6,TRBJ2-4,TRBD2
TGTGCCAGCAGCCCTAATAAGGGGGCGAAAGGAAACACCATATATTTT,CASSPNKGAKGNTIYF,once,16,TRBV4-2,TRBJ1-3,TRBD1
TGTGCCAGTAGTTTGGCCGGGAGGACAACCGGATCCTACGAGCAGTACTTC,CASSLAGRTTGSYEQYF,NA,17,TRBV19,TRBJ2-7,TRBD2
TGTGCCAGCAGTGGGTGGGACAGGGTGAATCAGCCCCAGCATTTT,CASSGWDRVNQPQHF,once,15,TRBV2,TRBJ1-5,TRBD1
TGTGCCAGCAGCCTCCGTACAGGAGGGAACGCAGATACGCAGTATTTT,CASSLRTGGNADTQYF,NA,16,TRBV14,TRBJ2-3,NA
TGTGCCAGCAGGCTCAAAGGGGTCGGCGGGGAGCTGTTTTTT,CASRLKGVGGELFF,NA,14,TRBV28,TRBJ2-2,NA
TGCGCCAGCAGCCAAGAGGTTGGGGCGAACACTGAAGCTTTCTTT,CASSQEVGANTEAFF,few,15,TRBV4-3,TRBJ1-1,NA
TGTGCTAGTGGTTTGCGGAACGGGGGGGCCCAAGGGGAGCTGTTTTTT,CASGLRNGGAQGELFF,NA,16,TRBV12-5,TRBJ2-2,TRBD2
TGTGCCAGCAGTCCGGGACAGGGTTACAATGAGCAGTTCTTC,CASSPGQGYNEQFF,NA,14,TRBV27,TRBJ2-1,TRBD1
TGTGCCAGCAGCTTAGTTTACGGCTCGACAGGGGGCTCCTACGAGCAGTACTTC,CASSLVYGSTGGSYEQYF,few,18,TRBV7-2,TRBJ2-7,TRBD1
TGTGCCAGCAGCTTTACTAGCGGGAATAACACAGATACGCAGTATTTT,CASSFTSGNNTDTQYF,NA,16,TRBV11-1,TRBJ2-3,TRBD2
TGTGCCTGGAGCGGGACAGGGTATTTTCATCCAACTTTTGACTCTGGGGCCAACGTCCTGACTTTC,CAWSGTGYFHPTFDSGANVLTF,NA,22,TRBV30,TRBJ2-6,TRBD1
TGCGCCAGCAGCCAAGTGGTAACGGGGGATACTGAAGCTTTCTTT,CASSQVVTGDTEAFF,NA,15,TRBV4-1,TRBJ1-1,NA
TGCAGCGTCGATTTCCTATCGGTCGATTTTACGCAGTATTTT,CSVDFLSVDFTQYF,NA,14,TRBV29-1,TRBJ2-3,NA
TGCGCCAGCAGCTCCAGGGGGGATCTTTACGAGCAGTACTTC,CASSSRGDLYEQYF,NA,14,TRBV5-1,TRBJ2-7,NA
TGTGCCAGCAGTGAAAGACTAGCGGGGGATAGCACAGATACGCAGTATTTT,CASSERLAGDSTDTQYF,NA,17,TRBV2,TRBJ2-3,TRBD2
TGTGCCAGCAGCTTGAGTACTCGAGAGCAGTACTTC,CASSLSTREQYF,NA,12,TRBV5-4,TRBJ2-5,NA
TGTGCCAGCAGGACCGGGAGGGGGAGGGTGCAGTACTTC,CASRTGRGRVQYF,once,13,TRBV28,TRBJ2-7,TRBD2
TGTGCCAGCAGTTCAGCCAGGGGGCAAGAGACCCAGTACTTC,CASSSARGQETQYF,NA,14,TRBV28,TRBJ2-5,TRBD1
TGTGCCTGGGCGGACATCTCTGGAAACACCATATATTTT,CAWADISGNTIYF,NA,13,TRBV30,TRBJ1-3,NA
TGTGCCATCAGTGATAATGGGACAGGGTTCAAGGGCGGGGAGCATTTT,CAISDNGTGFKGGEHF,NA,16,TRBV10-3,TRBJ1-5,TRBD1
TGTGCCACCAGCAAGGACAGGGAGAACACTGAAGCTTTCTTT,CATSKDRENTEAFF,NA,14,TRBV15,TRBJ1-1,TRBD1
TGCGCCAGCAGCCTCTTCCGATTAGGAGGGGACGAAAAACTGTTTTTT,CASSLFRLGGDEKLFF,NA,16,TRBV4-3,TRBJ1-4,NA
TGTGCCAGCAGCTTAGAGGTCGGGGGGGTTATTAGCACAGATACGCAGTATTTT,CASSLEVGGVISTDTQYF,NA,18,TRBV7-2,TRBJ2-3,TRBD2
TGTGCCAGCAGCCCCCTGTCCTCTGGAAACACCATATATTTT,CASSPLSSGNTIYF,NA,14,TRBV13,TRBJ1-3,NA
TGTGCCAGCAGCTTAGAGTTGGGGGCCTCGGTTAATCAGCCCCAGCATTTT,CASSLELGASVNQPQHF,NA,17,TRBV7-6,TRBJ1-5,NA
TGCGCCAGCAGCCCAGACAGGGGGCGGGGAGGCTACACCTTC,CASSPDRGRGGYTF,NA,14,TRBV4-3,TRBJ1-2,TRBD1
TGTGCCAGAAGCTGCGATAGGGGTAGCGGGAGCGGCAGCTCCTACGAGCAGTACTTC,CARSCDRGSGSGSSYEQYF,NA,19,TRBV5-3,TRBJ2-7,TRBD2
TGCAGCGTTGATGGGGGGTTGGAGACTGAAGCTTTCTTT,CSVDGGLETEAFF,once,13,TRBV29-1,TRBJ1-1,NA
TGTGCCAGCAGTTTTAACCGGGACAGGGGTTACAATGAGCAGTTCTTC,CASSFNRDRGYNEQFF,NA,16,TRBV28,TRBJ2-1,TRBD1
TGTGCCAGCAGCGTAGATGGACAGGGTACTACCGGGGAGCTGTTTTTT,CASSVDGQGTTGELFF,NA,16,TRBV9,TRBJ2-2,TRBD1
TGTGCCAGCAGCTTAGGACAGCTCAATCAGCCCCAGCATTTT,CASSLGQLNQPQHF,NA,14,TRBV7-9,TRBJ1-5,NA
TGTGCCAGCTCACCACTCGGGACAGGGTCCAGCAATCAGCCCCAGCATTTT,CASSPLGTGSSNQPQHF,NA,17,TRBV18,TRBJ1-5,TRBD1